This T cell receptor beta chain originates from a study of cytomegalovirus exposure and HLA in healthy donors. V lost 8 bases and J lost 8; bases outside the gene matches: 10. This CDR3 region has 14 residues. Germline V gene data show CDR1 as MNHEY and CDR2 as SMNVEV (reference sequence). This clone was seen a handful of times. Its antigen is unidentified. The study ran its PCR with 60 Vbeta and 13 Jbeta primers. Clones were sequenced by immunoSEQ multiplex PCR, and TCRdb holds only the in-frame ones, with some missing. This table has approximately 180,000 clones, about four fifths appearing once. General study results and limits: Overall, around 160 TCR beta chains were annotated as cytomegalovirus-associated. A few chains linked to CMV were shown in vitro to be specific for CMV antigens. Rarity characterized most TCR sequences, yet some public TCRs appeared in many donors.

The TCR sequence derives from a man aged 25-45 years in good health and CMV-seropositive. The sequencing sample was made of PBMCs. The V gene is TRBV27, the J gene TRBJ2-1; 9 bases match TRBD2. The CDR3 DNA sequence: TGTGCCAGCTTTCAAGCGGGAGGCTCGGATGAGCAGTTCTTC. Translating it yields CASFQAGGSDEQFF.